This T cell receptor (beta chain) was sequenced in a study of T cell repertoires in cytomegalovirus infection (dated by TCRdb to the late 2010s). About the investigation overall: Alongside well-studied HLA-B-restricted epitopes, the peptide stimulations were aimed at recently identified HLA-C-restricted CMV epitopes, whose presentation resists viral immunomodulation. Donor HLA type was relevant to the analysis, because carriage of CMV infection together with the matching HLA type was indicated by public TCR beta signatures.

The CDR3 numbers 14 residues from cysteine through phenylalanine. Only the CDR3 region is kept as DNA, spanning 42 bases read in frame from base 1. V loses 8 bases of germline sequence and J loses 0 bases, and the interval between the two ends is 12 bases. Broader findings and caveats from the paper: Carriers of CMV infection plus the relevant HLA type were discriminated by the cumulative frequency of public TCR beta family members in the study cohort and in an independent roughly 400-donor cohort. The ex vivo response was dominated by HLA-C-restricted CMV-specific TCR beta clonotypes, which also provided the single most frequent clonotype in two of eight donors.

The treatment or condition label, read with the paper, signifies: in vitro stimulation with specific CMV peptide epitopes to enrich CMV-specific T cells. This clonotype was detected ten times or more. This clone's antigen is unknown. No base quality values were provided; no much bigger clone lies one nucleotide off. These reads were obtained on an Illumina HiSeq 1500. TCRdb's own reprocessing of the public reads used fastp at Q25 and MiXCR and kept productive beta chains. Merged by CDR3 protein, the rows form single entries marked with the most common genes and DNA. A total of about 52,000 distinct CDR3 sequences appear in this sample, around 20% of them only once. The ten largest clones take up roughly 75% of the sample.

Here the chain combines TRBV12-3 or TRBV12-4 and TRBJ2-3; TRBD1 is a weak D gene call, 5 bases matching. This clonotype originated in a human donor in good health (CMV status not recorded). Some clones in this sample may be carry-over from other donors' samples. The sequences come from CD8+ T cells from cultured PBMCs, collected from culture after CMV antigen stimulation. The CDR3 reads as follows: CASRTSGSTDTQYF. At the DNA level, the sequence is TGTGCCAGCCGAACTTCAGGGAGCACAGATACGCAGTATTTT.